This T cell receptor (beta chain) was obtained from a study of T-cell memory formation after mild COVID-19. Across the whole study: Largely, TCR clusters stayed within a single donor. General study findings and limits: The main location of contracting CD4+ clones was CM and EM, and that of contracting CD8+ clones was EMRA. The pre-infection memory compartment contained some responding clones, suggesting cross-reactive memory joined.

5'RACE with constant-segment primers built TCRalpha and TCRbeta cDNA libraries with UMIs. MiXCR, applied by TCRdb to the 5' RACE reads, yields one record per CDR3 protein. This sample yields 85,000 to 130,000 distinct CDR3 sequences, of which over 15% are seen a single time; around 28% belongs to the top ten. In this sample, this clonotype turned up a few times. Its antigen remains unknown. This clonotype was sampled from an adult woman who had mild COVID-19 (a few samples of this study predate the infection). Cell type and time point are not known. The material sequenced was PBMCs or a T cell subset sorted from them (not recorded which).

The CDR3 reads CASSSRGQGSYEQYF. CDR3 DNA sequence: TGTGCCAGCAGCTCCAGGGGACAAGGATCCTACGAGCAGTACTTC. V usage is TRBV11-2 and J usage is TRBJ2-7; D is perhaps TRBD1 (6 bases). The germline V and J ends were trimmed by 4 bases and 1 base, with 14 bases remaining between them. The CDR3 totals 15 residues. CDR1 is SGHAT and CDR2 is FQNNGV in the germline V gene.